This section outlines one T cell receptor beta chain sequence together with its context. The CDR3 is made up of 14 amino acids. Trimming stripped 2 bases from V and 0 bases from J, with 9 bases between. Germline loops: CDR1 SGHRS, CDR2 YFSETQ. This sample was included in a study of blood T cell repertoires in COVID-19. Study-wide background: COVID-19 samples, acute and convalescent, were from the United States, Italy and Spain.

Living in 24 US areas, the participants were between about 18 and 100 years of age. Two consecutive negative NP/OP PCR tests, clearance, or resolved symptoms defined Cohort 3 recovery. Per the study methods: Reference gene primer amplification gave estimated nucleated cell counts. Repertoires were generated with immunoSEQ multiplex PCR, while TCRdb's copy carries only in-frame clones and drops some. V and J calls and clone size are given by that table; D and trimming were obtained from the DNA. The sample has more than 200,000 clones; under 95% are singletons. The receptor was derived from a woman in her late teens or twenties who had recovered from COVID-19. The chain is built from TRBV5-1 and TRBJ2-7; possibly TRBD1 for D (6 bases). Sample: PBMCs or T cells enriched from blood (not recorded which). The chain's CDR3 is CASSFAGDSYEQYF. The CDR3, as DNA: TGCGCCAGCAGCTTTGCAGGGGACTCCTACGAGCAGTACTTC.